Presented here are 17 T cell receptor beta chains from one specimen sequenced in a study of T cell responses to AZD1222 COVID-19 vaccine. This table comes from immunoSEQ multiplex PCR, and its TCRdb copy is limited to in-frame clones, with some not included. The sample includes about 93,000 clones, around 92% of them seen just once. The sample in question was peripheral blood, obtained on day 0 of MenACWY control vaccination. These receptors were obtained from an adult in good health.

V gene TRBV9 combines with J gene TRBJ2-7; tentatively, D is TRBD1 or TRBD2 (5 bases each). The CDR3 contains 15 residues. Germline loops: CDR1 SGDLS, CDR2 YYNGEE. V was trimmed by 0 bases and J by 2 bases, leaving 12 bases between them. For the CDR3, the DNA is TGTGCCAGCAGCGTAGCGGGACCGGGTACCTACGAGCAGTACTTC. This sequence encodes CASSVAGPGTYEQYF. Together with reference TRBV9 and TRBJ2-7, the CDR3 gives the full variable domain: DSGVTQTPKHLITATGQRVTLRCSPRSGDLSVYWYQQSLDQGLQFLIQYYNGEERAKGNILERFSAQQFPDLHSELNLSSLELGDSALYFCASSVAGPGTYEQYFGPGTRLTVT.

The chain has TRBV18 and TRBJ1-4; D gene unclear. The germline V gene encodes CDR1 KGHSH and CDR2 LQKENI. There are 14 residues in the CDR3. V was clipped by 8 bases and J by 4 bases, with 14 bases between them. In DNA, the CDR3 is TGTGCCAGCCCTAGCCCCAGGTATAATGAAAAACTGTTTTTT. This encodes CASPSPRYNEKLFF.

The rearrangement uses TRBV9 and TRBJ2-3, with D unclear. The CDR3 extends over 15 amino acids. The germline V gene has CDR1 SGDLS and CDR2 YYNGEE. Trimming removed 3 bases from V and 1 base from J, with 12 bases in between. CDR3: CASSASPGRTDTQYF. CDR3 sequence (DNA): TGTGCCAGCAGCGCCTCCCCAGGACGCACAGATACGCAGTATTTT.

The chain employs TRBV7-9 and TRBJ2-1; 7 nucleotides agree with TRBD1. The germline V gene has CDR1 SEHNR and CDR2 FQNEAQ (reference sequence). The length of the CDR3 is 15 residues. V lost 8 bases and J lost 3; bases outside the gene matches: 10. Written as DNA, the CDR3 is TGTGCCAGCCGTCCGCTCCGGGACAGCTACAATGAGCAGTTCTTC. It translates to CASRPLRDSYNEQFF. The entire variable domain, with the rest obtained from reference TRBV7-9 and TRBJ2-1, is as follows: DTGVSQNPRHKITKRGQNVTFRCDPISEHNRLYWYRQTLGQGPEFLTYFQNEAQLEKSRLLSDRFSAERPKGSFSTLEIQRTEQGDSAMYLCASRPLRDSYNEQFFGPGTRLTVL.

This chain connects TRBV7-3 to TRBJ2-2, with D tentatively TRBD1 or TRBD2 (6 bases each). Trimming cost V 2 bases and J 4 bases, with 11 bases left between them. The germline CDR1 and CDR2 sequences are SGHTA and FQGTGA. The CDR3 covers 15 residues. The CDR3 DNA reads as TGTGCCAGCAGCTTACGGGGGCCGAGCACCGGGGAGCTGTTTTTT. Residues: CASSLRGPSTGELFF.

The rearrangement joins TRBV28 to TRBJ2-7; D is perhaps TRBD2 (6 bases). V was cut by 7 bases and J by 2 bases, with 18 bases left in between. Germline V gene lookup returns CDR1 MDHEN and CDR2 SYDVKM. This CDR3 spans 15 amino acids. Written as DNA, the CDR3 is TGTGCCAGCAACGCCCACCGGGACTCAGCCTACGAGCAGTACTTC. Translation gives CASNAHRDSAYEQYF.

The V and J genes are TRBV5-4 and TRBJ2-1; D tentatively reads TRBD1 or TRBD2 (5 bases each). The CDR3 loop spans 14 amino acids. Germline loops: CDR1 SGHNT, CDR2 YYREEE (reference sequence). Trimming pared 0 bases from V and 4 bases from J, leaving 8 bases between. CDR3: CASSLGGIYNEQFF. The CDR3 bases are TGTGCCAGCAGCTTGGGGGGGATTTACAATGAGCAGTTCTTC.

V is TRBV6-5 and J is TRBJ1-2; D call uncertain. V lost 0 bases and J 4 bases, leaving 12 bases between the germline ends. Germline CDR1 is MNHEY and CDR2 is SVGAGI. CDR3 size: 15 residues. CDR3 residues: CASSYSGSRAYGYTF. The CDR3 bases are TGTGCCAGCAGTTACTCGGGCAGCCGAGCCTATGGCTACACCTTC.

The rearrangement links TRBV29-1 to TRBJ2-2; TRBD1 matches at 9 bases. Trimming removed 3 bases from V and 4 bases from J; junction bases left unmatched: 3. Germline assignment: CDR1 SQVTM and CDR2 ANQGSEA. CDR3 length equals 14 residues. The DNA for the CDR3 is TGCAGCGTTGACAGGACAGGGGTCACCGGGGAGCTGTTTTTT. This codes for CSVDRTGVTGELFF.

The rearrangement uses TRBV18 and TRBJ1-1; D possibly corresponds to TRBD1 (6 bases). V shed 2 bases and J shed 0 bases, with 10 bases lying between them. This CDR3 region has 15 residues. The germline V gene has CDR1 KGHSH and CDR2 LQKENI. The chain's CDR3 is CASSPTDSMNTEAFF. Here the CDR3 DNA reads TGTGCCAGCTCACCAACGGACAGCATGAACACTGAAGCTTTCTTT.

The J gene is TRBJ1-2, the V gene TRBV28; D ambiguous. The germline CDR1 and CDR2 sequences are MDHEN and SYDVKM. This CDR3 has 14 residues. Trimming took 2 bases from V and 2 from J, leaving 9 bases between them. The CDR3 region is CASSLALPNYGYTF. The CDR3 DNA sequence: TGTGCCAGCAGTTTAGCCCTCCCAAACTATGGCTACACCTTC.

This clone was seen just once. The genes are TRBV11-3 and TRBJ1-1; tentatively, D is TRBD1 (6 bases). The V end was cut by 4 bases, the J end by 8 bases, with 14 bases between. There are 13 residues in the CDR3. Germline loops: CDR1 SGHNT, CDR2 YENEEA. In DNA, the CDR3 is TGTGCCAGCAGCTCGGGACAAGGAATAGAAGCTTTCTTT. It encodes CASSSGQGIEAFF. Full variable domain (outside the CDR3, taken from reference TRBV11-3 and TRBJ1-1): EAGVVQSPRYKIIEKKQPVAFWCNPISGHNTLYWYLQNLGQGPELLIRYENEEAVDDSQLPKDRFSAERLKGVDSTLKIQPAELGDSAVYLCASSSGQGIEAFFGQGTRLTVV.

The V gene is TRBV4-1, the J gene TRBJ1-1, with unresolved D. The V gene's germline CDR1 is MGHRA and CDR2 YSYEKL. The CDR3 loop spans 11 amino acids. The V end lost 1 base, the J end lost 8 bases, and 5 bases lay between the germline ends. The CDR3 nucleotides are TGCGCCAGCAGCCAAGGTAAAGAAGCTTTCTTT. Its translation is CASSQGKEAFF.

V usage is TRBV6-5 and J usage is TRBJ1-3; 9 bases agree with TRBD1. The CDR3 is 16 amino acids. Germline CDR1 is MNHEY and CDR2 is SVGAGI. V gave up 2 bases and J gave up 2 bases; unmatched junction bases: 4. The CDR3 sequence: CASSYGTGTTGNTIYF. Here the CDR3 DNA reads TGTGCCAGCAGTTACGGGACAGGGACGACTGGAAACACCATATATTTT.

This chain uses TRBV3-1 (or the pseudogene TRBV3-2) with TRBJ2-3; D is ambiguous. CDR1 and CDR2 from the germline V gene are LGHDT and YNNKEL (reference sequence). The CDR3 is made up of 17 amino acids. The V end was cut by 4 bases, the J end by 2 bases, with 19 bases between. For the CDR3, the DNA is TGTGCCAGCAGCCCGGTCGAGTCGTTAGGGATCACAGATACGCAGTATTTT. Protein product: CASSPVESLGITDTQYF.

CDR3 coding DNA: TGTGCCAGCAGCTCCGTGACAGGGGCCTACGAGCAGTACTTC. The encoded protein is CASSSVTGAYEQYF. The genes are TRBV11-2 and TRBJ2-7; 8 bases fit TRBD1. Germline lookup yields CDR1 SGHAT and CDR2 FQNNGV. J lost 2 bases, V lost 4 bases, and 4 bases had no gene match. The CDR3 is 14 amino acids.

This rearrangement joins TRBV5-4 to TRBJ2-4; 9 bases map to TRBD2. V lost 5 bases, J lost 0 bases, and 9 bases stayed unmatched. CDR1 and CDR2 from the germline V gene are SGHNT and YYREEE (reference sequence). The CDR3 runs to 17 residues. DNA for the CDR3: TGTGCCAGCAGTAGCGGGGGTGTGGGGAGAGCCAAAAACATTCAGTACTTC. This gives the protein CASSSGGVGRAKNIQYF.